This T cell receptor beta chain is drawn from a study of coeliac disease. Looking at the study overall: The study queried TRBV7-2 bias without high-resolution HLA data.

Assay: immunoSEQ multiplex PCR; the TCRdb copy retains only in-frame clones and omits some. In the table there are about 1,300 clones, around three fifths of which are singletons. This clone came up a few times. No antigen is known for it. Broader study findings: Few TRB amino acid sequences were shared between samples; most were unique. Lower clonality than controls marked TRB and TRG repertoires from active celiac intraepithelial and lamina propria samples. Lamina propria and intraepithelial cell fractions may contain each other's cells.

Trimming cost V 4 bases and J 8 bases, with 14 bases left between them. The CDR3 runs 14 residues. Germline values: CDR1 MNHEY, CDR2 SMNVEV (reference sequence). The rearrangement uses TRBV27 and TRBJ1-4, with TRBD1 as a possible D gene (6 bases). This receptor was identified in a man between 70 and 80 years old without celiac disease. Sequenced material: intraepithelial lymphocytes from the gut. The CDR3 sequence is CASSSQGFGEKLFF. CDR3 nucleotide sequence: TGTGCCAGCAGTTCACAGGGTTTTGGCGAAAAACTGTTTTTT.